This entry describes one T cell receptor beta chain. The antigen remains undetermined. This CDR3 has 15 residues. Looked up from germline, CDR1 is KGHDR and CDR2 is SFDVKD. V was shortened by 9 bases and J by 4 bases, with 17 bases between the two germline ends. The data were obtained in a study of T cells in Graves' hyperthyroidism and ophthalmopathy. For the study at large: Peripheral blood was acquired at first diagnosis, ahead of any therapy whatsoever. Study results and caveats: A model of 13 V-J features distinguished ophthalmopathy from stable hyperthyroidism.

TCR beta CDR3 sequences were amplified from RNA transcripts. Primed by the HTBI set, a first-round RT-PCR was run on the TCR CDR3. TCRdb itself ran the multiplex PCR reads through MiXCR, one entry per CDR3 protein. Among about 290,000 distinct CDR3 sequences listed, approximately 16% were seen once. Any patient presenting with uncontrolled infection, other autoimmune disease, pregnancy or lactation was left out. The diagnoses drew upon clinical symptoms, serum thyroxine and TRAb, thyroid ultrasound and orbital computed tomography. Sequenced: blood. The chain uses TRBV24-1 and TRBJ2-2; no firm D call. The origin of this receptor is a man younger than 40 with Graves' hyperthyroidism. CDR3 DNA sequence: TGTGCCACCTTACCCTCGGAGCGACTCACCGGGGAGCTGTTTTTT. It encodes CATLPSERLTGELFF.